A single sample gave rise to the 21 T cell receptor beta chains below, sequenced in a study of blood T cell repertoires in COVID-19. The protocol was immunoSEQ multiplex PCR, while the TCRdb copy is restricted to in-frame clones and leaves out a portion. The data hold hundreds of thousands of clones, with around 84% observed a single time. What was sequenced was PBMCs or T cells enriched from blood (not recorded which). All receptors come from a man aged 35 to 55 who had been exposed to COVID-19.

The chain combines TRBV5-1 with TRBJ1-2; the match to TRBD1 covers 9 bases. With 0 bases clipped from V and 13 bases from J, the junction kept 7 bases outside the gene matches. Germline V CDR1 and CDR2: SGHRS, YFSETQ. The CDR3 is 13 residues long. The chain's CDR3 is CASSLEGQGFITF. CDR3 in DNA: TGCGCCAGCAGCTTGGAGGGACAGGGTTTTATCACCTTC.

The rearrangement links TRBV6-1 to TRBJ2-3; TRBD2 might be the D (6 bases). The CDR3 spans 13 residues. From germline, CDR1 is MNHNS and CDR2 SASEGT. V lost 1 base and J lost 8, with 10 bases in between. The CDR3 bases are TGTGCCAGCAGTGAAGGGAGGAGGGGTACGCAGTATTTT. Protein product: CASSEGRRGTQYF.

The J gene is TRBJ2-2, the V gene TRBV2; tentative D call: TRBD1 (5 bases). CDR1 is SNHLY and CDR2 is FYNNEI in the germline V gene. The V and J ends lost 3 bases and 6 bases respectively, with 11 bases between them. This CDR3 is 14 amino acids long. Here the CDR3 DNA reads TGTGCCAGCAGTGAGGGGCAGACCGCCGGGGAGCTGTTTTTT. Translation gives CASSEGQTAGELFF.

As regards this clone: Other DNA variants within this sample encode the same CDR3. The chain recombines TRBV7-3 with TRBJ1-1; 10 positions agree with TRBD1. CDR1 is SGHTA and CDR2 is FQGTGA in the germline V gene. This CDR3 contains 14 residues. J was trimmed by 3 bases and V by 4 bases; bases with no gene match: 2. CDR3 region: CASSSGQGYTEAFF. DNA for the CDR3: TGTGCCAGCAGCTCGGGACAGGGGTACACTGAAGCTTTCTTT. Combining the CDR3 with reference TRBV7-3 and TRBJ1-1 gives the whole variable domain GAGVSQTPSNKVTEKGKYVELRCDPISGHTALYWYRQSLGQGPEFLIYFQGTGAADDSGLPNDRFFAVRPEGSVSTLKIQRTERGDSAVYLCASSSGQGYTEAFFGQGTRLTVV.

The J gene is TRBJ1-4, the V gene TRBV4-1, with D perhaps matching TRBD1 (6 bases). The V gene's germline CDR1 is MGHRA and CDR2 YSYEKL. V was cut by 4 bases and J by 4 bases, with 13 bases left in between. The length of the CDR3 is 15 residues. The CDR3, as DNA: TGCGCCAGCAGCCCGTTTGCGGACAGTAATGAAAAACTGTTTTTT. Encoded protein: CASSPFADSNEKLFF.

The genes are TRBV19 and TRBJ2-5, with TRBD2 matching over 12 bases. Germline CDR1 LNHDA, CDR2 SQIVND (reference sequence). The CDR3 runs to 16 residues. V dropped 5 bases and J dropped 0; count of bases not matched to a gene: 4. CDR3 protein: CASSGGLAGYQETQYF. The CDR3 coding sequence is TGTGCCAGTAGTGGGGGACTAGCGGGCTACCAAGAGACCCAGTACTTC.

V and J are TRBV29-1 and TRBJ1-5; maybe TRBD1 (6 bases). Trimming shortened V by 7 bases and J by 1 base, and 14 bases separated the two germline ends. The CDR3 totals 14 residues. Germline CDR1 SQVTM, CDR2 ANQGSEA. The CDR3 coding sequence is TGCAGCGCAAAAACAGGGTCGAGCAATCAGCCCCAGCATTTT. The encoded protein is CSAKTGSSNQPQHF.

J is TRBJ2-5 and V is TRBV19, with a tentative D call TRBD1 (7 bases). V dropped 7 bases and J dropped 5 bases, with 14 bases sitting between them. The CDR3 is 13 residues long. Germline loops: CDR1 LNHDA, CDR2 SQIVND (reference sequence). CDR3 sequence reads: CASTRQGGETQYF. Here the CDR3 DNA reads TGTGCCAGTACGCGGCAGGGGGGTGAGACCCAGTACTTC.

This clone has a count of ten or more. The gene calls are TRBV9 and TRBJ1-5; 8 positions match TRBD1. With 0 bases clipped from V and 4 bases from J, the junction kept 9 bases outside the gene matches. The CDR3 runs 17 residues. CDR1 is SGDLS and CDR2 is YYNGEE in the germline V gene. As DNA, the CDR3 is TGTGCCAGCAGCGTAGCTGGACAGGGAAGGGGAAATCAGCCCCAGCATTTT. Protein product: CASSVAGQGRGNQPQHF.

This chain joins TRBV30 and TRBJ2-3; D unclear. CDR3 length equals 14 residues. The germline V gene has CDR1 GTSNPN and CDR2 SVGIG (reference sequence). Trimming cost V 0 bases and J 2 bases, with 9 bases left between them. In nucleotides, the CDR3 is TGTGCCTGGAGTGTATTCTTAGACACAGATACGCAGTATTTT. It is translated as CAWSVFLDTDTQYF.

This clone has a single count. The CDR3: CASSSDRVHEQYF. Here the CDR3 DNA reads TGTGCCAGCAGTTCCGACAGGGTCCACGAGCAGTACTTC. The chain uses TRBV6-6 and TRBJ2-7; 7 nucleotides match TRBD1. CDR1 is MNHNY, CDR2 SVGAGI, per germline (reference sequence). V shed 4 bases, J shed 5 bases, and the junction held 5 bases outside the gene matches. CDR3 length: 13 residues.

The gene calls are TRBV3-1 (or the pseudogene TRBV3-2) and TRBJ2-7; TRBD2 agrees at 10 bases. The J segment lost 3 bases and the V segment lost 4 bases, leaving 15 bases of the junction unmatched. CDR1 and CDR2 from the germline V gene are LGHDT and YNNKEL (reference sequence). The CDR3 totals 18 residues. CDR3 region: CASSPRLAGGSTSYEQYF. For the CDR3, the DNA is TGTGCCAGCAGCCCTCGTTTAGCGGGAGGCTCCACAAGCTACGAGCAGTACTTC.

The J gene is TRBJ2-3, the V gene TRBV25-1, with a weak D call TRBD1 (5 bases). Trimming stripped 6 bases from V and 9 bases from J, with 31 bases between. The CDR3 spans 18 residues. Germline values: CDR1 MGHDK, CDR2 SYGVNS. The CDR3 spells CASRGDRARAGDPFTQYF. The CDR3 DNA follows: TGTGCCAGCAGAGGGGATAGGGCCCGGGCTGGCGACCCATTCACGCAGTATTTT. Full variable domain (remainder filled in from reference TRBV25-1 and TRBJ2-3): EADIYQTPRYLVIGTGKKITLECSQTMGHDKMYWYQQDPGMELHLIHYSYGVNSTEKGDLSSESTVSRIRTEHFPLTLESARPSHTSQYLCASRGDRARAGDPFTQYFGPGTRLTVL.

This chain links TRBV7-8 with TRBJ1-1, with a possible D match to TRBD1 (6 bases). The CDR3 loop spans 15 amino acids. Germline values: CDR1 SGHVS, CDR2 FQNEAQ. V shed 5 bases and J shed 0 bases, with 13 bases lying between them. The CDR3 here is CASSLIQGLNTEAFF. In DNA form, the CDR3 reads TGTGCCAGCAGCCTGATACAGGGTTTGAACACTGAAGCTTTCTTT.

Here the CDR3 reads CASTGSFSPLHF. DNA for the CDR3: TGTGCCAGCACAGGGTCGTTCTCCCCCCTCCACTTT. The rearrangement links TRBV6-5 to TRBJ1-6; possible D gene TRBD1, 5 bases. The CDR3 is 12 amino acids. Between the trimmed V and J ends, which lost 7 bases and 13 bases, there was a span of 14 bases. The germline V gene encodes CDR1 MNHEY and CDR2 SVGAGI.

This clone was counted many times. The chain is built from TRBV6-5 and TRBJ2-7, with D possibly TRBD2 on 5 matching bases. The CDR3 loop spans 12 amino acids. With 7 bases removed from V and 3 bases from J, the gap between germline ends came to 10 bases. Per the germline V gene, CDR1 is MNHEY and CDR2 is SVGAGI. The CDR3 nucleotides are TGTGCCAGCACGGACTCATACTACGAGCAGTACTTC. Its protein is CASTDSYYEQYF.

The rearrangement links TRBV9 to TRBJ2-1; 10 bases are shared with TRBD2. CDR3 size: 16 residues. V lost 4 bases and J lost 8; bases outside the gene matches: 12. The germline V gene encodes CDR1 SGDLS and CDR2 YYNGEE. In DNA form, the CDR3 reads TGTGCCAGCAGCCTCTTCAGCGGGAGGGATTTGGATGAGCAGTTCTTC. Its protein is CASSLFSGRDLDEQFF.

The V gene is TRBV21-1, the J gene TRBJ1-6; the table's TRBD1 call for D was not verified on the DNA. TRBV21-1 constitutes a pseudogene. The CDR3 has 16 amino acids. CDR3 residues: CASSGHQGVENSPLHF. The CDR3 DNA follows: TGTGCCAGCAGCGGGCACCAGGGGGTAGAGAATTCACCCCTCCACTTT.

This sequence joins TRBV30 and TRBJ2-1, with a weak D call TRBD2 (5 bases). Germline V gene data show CDR1 as GTSNPN and CDR2 as SVGIG (reference sequence). The germline V and J ends were trimmed by 5 bases and 2 bases, with 10 bases remaining between them. The CDR3 is made up of 13 amino acids. CDR3 sequence: CAWSPGTYNEQFF. For the CDR3, the DNA is TGTGCCTGGTCCCCCGGGACCTACAATGAGCAGTTCTTC.

The chain carries TRBV7-6 and TRBJ2-3; D might be TRBD2 (8 bases). Germline values: CDR1 SGHVS, CDR2 FNYEAQ. The germline V and J ends were trimmed by 5 bases and 5 bases, with 23 bases remaining between them. The CDR3 extends over 17 amino acids. CDR3 residues: CASSPWSGGGGGDTQYF. In DNA form, the CDR3 reads TGTGCCAGCAGCCCCTGGAGCGGGGGAGGGGGCGGAGATACGCAGTATTTT.

The chain carries TRBV27 and TRBJ2-7; D is perhaps TRBD1 (6 bases). The CDR3 has 13 amino acids. Germline CDR1 MNHEY, CDR2 SMNVEV (reference sequence). Trimming removed 5 bases at V and 1 base at J, with 9 bases between. This CDR3 is CASSIQGSYEQYF. The CDR3 region has the DNA TGTGCCAGCAGTATACAGGGATCCTACGAGCAGTACTTC.